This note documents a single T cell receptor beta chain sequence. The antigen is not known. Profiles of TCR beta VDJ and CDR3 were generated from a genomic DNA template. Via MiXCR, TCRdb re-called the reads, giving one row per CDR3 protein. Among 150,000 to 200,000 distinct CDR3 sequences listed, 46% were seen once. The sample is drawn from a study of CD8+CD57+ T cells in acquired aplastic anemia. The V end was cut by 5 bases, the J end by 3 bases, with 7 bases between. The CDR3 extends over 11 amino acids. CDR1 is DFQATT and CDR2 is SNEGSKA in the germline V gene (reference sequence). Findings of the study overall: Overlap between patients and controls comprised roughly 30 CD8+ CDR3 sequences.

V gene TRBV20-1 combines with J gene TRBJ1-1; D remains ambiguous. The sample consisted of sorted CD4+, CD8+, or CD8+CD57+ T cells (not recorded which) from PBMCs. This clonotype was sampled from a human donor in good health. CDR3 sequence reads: CSAVGYTEAFF. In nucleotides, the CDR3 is TGCAGTGCTGTCGGCTACACTGAAGCTTTCTTT.